The TCR beta chain under discussion was sequenced for a study of blood T cell repertoires in COVID-19. About the study: COVID-19 samples from acute and convalescent phases originated in the United States, Italy and Spain. T cells, B-cell-depleted T cells, or PBMCs provided the cDNA or gDNA that served as material.

Per the study methods: Amplification of reference gene primers provided the estimated nucleated cell counts. Sequencing used immunoSEQ multiplex PCR; TCRdb keeps in-frame clones, though not all of them. That table is the source of V, J and clone size, and D and trimming were worked out from the DNA. The table has around 220,000 clones, roughly 80% seen once; the top ten hold about 10%. Germline CDR1 is SEHNR and CDR2 is FQNEAQ (reference sequence). V lost 5 bases and J lost 3, with 19 bases in between. The CDR3 runs to 16 residues. The chain couples TRBV7-9 to TRBJ1-2; D possibly corresponds to TRBD1 (5 bases). Specimen: peripheral blood. The TCR originated in a woman aged 80 or over with acute or convalescent COVID-19. CDR3 in amino acids: CASSPSTVGGYYGYTF. DNA of the CDR3: TGTGCCAGCAGCCCAAGCACAGTCGGGGGATACTATGGCTACACCTTC.